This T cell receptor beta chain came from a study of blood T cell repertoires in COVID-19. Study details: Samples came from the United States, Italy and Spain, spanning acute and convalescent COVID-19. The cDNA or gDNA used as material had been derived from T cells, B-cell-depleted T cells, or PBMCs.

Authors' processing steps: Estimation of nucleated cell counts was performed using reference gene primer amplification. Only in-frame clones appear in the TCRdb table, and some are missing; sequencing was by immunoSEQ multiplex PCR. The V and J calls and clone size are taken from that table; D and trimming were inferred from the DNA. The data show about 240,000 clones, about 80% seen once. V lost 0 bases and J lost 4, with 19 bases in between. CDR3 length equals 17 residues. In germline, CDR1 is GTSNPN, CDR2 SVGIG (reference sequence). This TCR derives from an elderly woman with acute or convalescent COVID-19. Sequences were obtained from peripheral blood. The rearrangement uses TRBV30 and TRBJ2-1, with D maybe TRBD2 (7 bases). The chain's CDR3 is CAWSVGGGRTNYNEQFF. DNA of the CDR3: TGTGCCTGGAGTGTAGGGGGGGGAAGGACGAATTACAATGAGCAGTTCTTC.